One and the same sample provided the 6 T cell receptor beta chains below, sequenced in a study of blood T cell repertoires in COVID-19. The protocol was immunoSEQ multiplex PCR, while the TCRdb copy is restricted to in-frame clones and leaves out a portion. Altogether some 200,000 clones are present, approximately 94% being singletons, with the ten largest covering 0.76%. The specimen was peripheral blood. Every receptor here comes from a young man with COVID-19, enrolled during active disease.

This chain joins TRBV6-5 and TRBJ1-5; 9 positions agree with TRBD1. Germline V lookup: CDR1 MNHEY, CDR2 SVGAGI. The CDR3 covers 13 residues. After removal of 6 bases from V and 6 bases from J, the junction contained 3 bases not matched to a gene. This CDR3 is CASRGTGSQPQHF. CDR3 bases: TGTGCCAGCAGGGGGACAGGGTCTCAGCCCCAGCATTTT.

This sequence joins TRBV9 and TRBJ2-2; 8 bases map to TRBD2. Per the germline V gene, CDR1 is SGDLS and CDR2 is YYNGEE. V shed 4 bases, J shed 0 bases, and the junction held 2 bases outside the gene matches. CDR3 size: 15 residues. The CDR3 reads CASSIGGANTGELFF. DNA for the CDR3: TGTGCCAGCAGCATCGGGGGGGCGAACACCGGGGAGCTGTTTTTT.

The chain combines TRBV24-1 with TRBJ2-2, with TRBD1 matching 7 bases. From germline, CDR1 is KGHDR and CDR2 SFDVKD. This CDR3 spans 13 amino acids. Trimming removed 6 bases from V and 4 bases from J; junction bases left unmatched: 1. DNA of the CDR3: TGTGCCACCAGTCCAGGGGGCACCGGGGAGCTGTTTTTT. This sequence encodes CATSPGGTGELFF.

The CDR3 nucleotides are TGTGCCAGCAGCCCGGGGATAAACTATGGCTACACCTTC. This codes for CASSPGINYGYTF. The chain recombines TRBV5-4 with TRBJ1-2; D call uncertain. Germline loops: CDR1 SGHNT, CDR2 YYREEE (reference sequence). V was trimmed by 4 bases and J by 2 bases, leaving 9 bases between them. The CDR3 runs to 13 residues.

This clone occurred once. V gene TRBV3-1 (or the pseudogene TRBV3-2) combines with J gene TRBJ2-7; 10 positions agree with TRBD1. CDR1 is LGHDT, CDR2 YNNKEL, per germline (reference sequence). After removal of 0 bases from V and 2 bases from J, the junction contained 10 bases not matched to a gene. This CDR3 has 18 amino acids. This CDR3 reads CASSQENPWDRGTYEQYF. The CDR3 DNA reads as TGTGCCAGCAGCCAAGAGAACCCTTGGGACAGGGGCACCTACGAGCAGTACTTC.

The chain employs TRBV5-1 and TRBJ2-7, with 8 positions matching TRBD2. The CDR3 length is 14 residues. V lost 7 bases and J lost 0; bases outside the gene matches: 6. Germline V CDR1 and CDR2: SGHRS, YFSETQ. Here the CDR3 DNA reads TGCGCCAGCCGGAGCGGGGGAGGCTCCTACGAGCAGTACTTC. Amino acid sequence: CASRSGGGSYEQYF.